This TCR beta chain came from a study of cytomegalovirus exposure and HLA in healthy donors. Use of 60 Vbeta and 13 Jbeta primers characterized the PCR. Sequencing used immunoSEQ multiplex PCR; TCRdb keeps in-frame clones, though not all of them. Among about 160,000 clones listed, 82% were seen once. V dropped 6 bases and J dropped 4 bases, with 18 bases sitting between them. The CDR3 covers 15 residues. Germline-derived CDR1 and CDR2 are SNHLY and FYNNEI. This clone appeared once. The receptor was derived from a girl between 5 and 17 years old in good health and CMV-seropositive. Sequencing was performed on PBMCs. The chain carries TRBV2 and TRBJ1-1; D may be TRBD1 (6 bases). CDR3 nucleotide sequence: TGTGCCAGCAGGACCCTTTTACAGGGTGTCACTGAAGCTTTCTTT. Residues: CASRTLLQGVTEAFF. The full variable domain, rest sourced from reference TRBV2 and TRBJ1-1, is EPEVTQTPSHQVTQMGQEVILRCVPISNHLYFYWYRQILGQKVEFLVSFYNNEISEKSEIFDDQFSVERPDGSNFTLKIRSTKLEDSAMYFCASRTLLQGVTEAFFGQGTRLTVV.